These T cell receptor beta chains were read from a single sample in a study of T-cell reconstitution after alpha-beta-depleted transplantation in children. TCRdb itself ran the PCR reads through MiXCR, one entry per CDR3 protein. The sample contains 200,000 to 250,000 distinct CDR3 sequences, about 25% of which appear only once. Source: PBMCs, taken before TCRalphabeta/CD19-depleted stem cell transplant. The receptors here all came from a girl under 10 years old with Fanconi anemia, due to receive a stem cell transplant. Each CDR3 is given with its conserved first and last residue. The D gene is left open where the match is weak. Clone size is given for some rows only: seen once, a few or many times, or a class if the clone is expanded.

J | V | D | size | CDR3 | DNA
TRBJ2-1 | TRBV15 | TRBD2 | NA | CATSILSGRAVEQFF | TGTGCCACCAGCATCTTGAGCGGGAGGGCCGTTGAGCAGTTCTTC
TRBJ2-2 | TRBV28 | NA | NA | CASSFRAVNTGELFF | TGTGCCAGCAGTTTTCGGGCAGTGAACACCGGGGAGCTGTTTTTT
TRBJ2-7 | TRBV7-9 | NA | NA | CASSLVLMDEQYF | TGTGCCAGCAGCTTAGTTCTAATGGACGAGCAGTACTTC
TRBJ2-2 | TRBV9 | NA | many | CASSQGGSTGELFF | TGTGCCAGCAGTCAGGGGGGGAGCACCGGGGAGCTGTTTTTT
TRBJ2-7 | TRBV28 | NA | NA | CASSLYTGPNEQYF | TGTGCCAGCAGTTTGTACACAGGTCCCAACGAGCAGTACTTC
TRBJ2-3 | TRBV5-1 | TRBD1 | NA | CASSQIQGAPDTQYF | TGCGCCAGCAGCCAAATCCAGGGGGCCCCAGATACGCAGTATTTT
TRBJ2-1 | TRBV5-1 | TRBD2 | many | CASSILAGVYNEQFF | TGCGCCAGCAGCATACTAGCGGGGGTCTACAATGAGCAGTTCTTC
TRBJ1-5 | TRBV20-1 | NA | NA | CSAREGFGQPQHF | TGCAGTGCTAGAGAGGGGTTCGGGCAGCCCCAGCATTTT
TRBJ2-7 | TRBV20-1 | TRBD2 | NA | CSARSGAGGWPYEQYF | TGCAGTGCTAGAAGCGGTGCGGGAGGTTGGCCCTACGAGCAGTACTTC
TRBJ2-7 | TRBV12-3/TRBV12-4 | TRBD2 | many | CASQYSGRMMYEQYF | TGTGCCAGCCAATATAGCGGGAGGATGATGTACGAGCAGTACTTC